The entry below describes one T cell receptor beta chain. Germline lookup yields CDR1 SGHRS and CDR2 YFSETQ. This CDR3 region has 15 residues. Unmatched junction bases numbered 7, after V lost 4 bases and J lost 3 bases. The data derive from a study of identical twins. TCRdb independently ran MiXCR on the 5' RACE reads; one entry per CDR3 protein. This sample has roughly 350,000 distinct CDR3 sequences, with about 10% found just once. Source material: naive T cells sorted from blood. This TCR was recovered from a woman aged 45-65 years in good health. This rearrangement joins TRBV5-1 to TRBJ2-7; 10 positions match TRBD1. Here the CDR3 reads CASSLGTGAFYEQYV. The CDR3 DNA follows: TGCGCCAGCAGCCTGGGGACAGGGGCTTTCTACGAGCAGTACGTC.